The rows below give T cell receptor beta chains drawn from one sample of a study of cytomegalovirus exposure and HLA in healthy donors. Only in-frame clones appear in the TCRdb table, and some are missing; sequencing was by immunoSEQ multiplex PCR. The repertoire holds about 180,000 clones, with around 82% as singletons. Sequencing was carried out using PBMCs. All receptors derive from a boy younger than 10 in good health and CMV-seronegative. Both conserved end residues are part of each CDR3. The D gene is left open where the match is weak. Some rows mark clone size as missing; the rest say once, few, many or name a class of expanded clone.

D gene | J gene | V gene | clone size | CDR3 DNA | CDR3 protein
. | TRBJ2-7 | TRBV29-1 | . | TGCAGCGTTGAGTATTGCGTTACCTACGAGCAGTACTTC | CSVEYCVTYEQYF
TRBD2 | TRBJ2-2 | TRBV19 | . | TGTGCCAGTAGTCCGGGACTAGCGGGAGGCGCCGGGGAGCTGTTTTTT | CASSPGLAGGAGELFF
. | TRBJ1-3 | TRBV10-3 | . | TGTGCCATCAGTGACCCGTGGCCCCCGACAGGTATCTATTCTGGAAACACCATATATTTT | CAISDPWPPTGIYSGNTIYF
. | TRBJ2-5 | TRBV27 | . | TGTGCCAGCAGTCCCCTCATCGGGAGTAAAGAGACCCAGTACTTC | CASSPLIGSKETQYF
TRBD2 | TRBJ2-2 | TRBV4-1 | . | TGCGCCAGCAGCCAAGAAGTAGGAACTAGCGGAAACGGGGAGCTGTTTTTT | CASSQEVGTSGNGELFF
TRBD2 | TRBJ2-3 | TRBV29-1 | . | TGCAGTGAATTTCCCCTAGCGGGAGGTGCCGATACGCAGTATTTT | CSEFPLAGGADTQYF
. | TRBJ1-1 | TRBV5-1 | . | TGCGCCAGCAGCTTTTATAAGAACACTGAAGCTTTCTTT | CASSFYKNTEAFF
TRBD1 | TRBJ1-2 | TRBV19 | few | TGTGCCAGTAGTACCCCAGGGGGAAGAGGAGATGGCTACACCTTC | CASSTPGGRGDGYTF
. | TRBJ2-1 | TRBV11-2 | once | TGTGCCAGCAGCCCAGGGGTCTACAATGAGCAGTTCTTC | CASSPGVYNEQFF
TRBD2 | TRBJ2-2 | TRBV4-1 | . | TGCGCCAGCAGCGACGTTAGCGGGAGGGCCTTCGTCGGGGAGCTGTTTTTT | CASSDVSGRAFVGELFF
TRBD1 | TRBJ1-2 | TRBV5-6 | . | TGTGCCAGCAGCTTGGGGGGGACAGATTATGGCTACACCTTC | CASSLGGTDYGYTF
. | TRBJ2-1 | TRBV18 | . | TGTGCCAGCTCACCACAGACTAGCTCCTACAATGAGCAGTTCTTC | CASSPQTSSYNEQFF
. | TRBJ2-2 | TRBV2 | . | TGTGCCAGCAGTGAGGGGTTCCGGGACACCCTGTGGGGGGAGCTGTTTTTT | CASSEGFRDTLWGELFF
. | TRBJ2-7 | TRBV5-6 | . | TGTGCCAGCAGCCTGGACCAGGGGACCATCAGCTACGAGCAGTACTTC | CASSLDQGTISYEQYF
TRBD2 | TRBJ2-1 | TRBV7-6 | . | TGTGCCAGCAGCCGTGGGACTAGCGGGAGAATGGACAATGAGCAGTTCTTC | CASSRGTSGRMDNEQFF
. | TRBJ1-1 | TRBV11-2 | once | TGTGCCAGCAGTTTCTCTGGTGGAGCTGAAGCTTTCTTT | CASSFSGGAEAFF
. | TRBJ1-2 | TRBV25-1 | . | TGTGCCAGCAGCCCAGTCACGGGGGTCCTTGGTGGCTACACCTTC | CASSPVTGVLGGYTF
. | TRBJ2-3 | TRBV6-1 | . | TGTGCCACCTACAGGGCGATGCCCACAGATACGCAGTATTTT | CATYRAMPTDTQYF
TRBD1 | TRBJ1-4 | TRBV20-1 | . | TGCAGTGGCTCAGGGGGCGGGAAACTGTTTTTT | CSGSGGGKLFF
TRBD1 | TRBJ1-1 | TRBV5-5 | . | TGTGCCAGCAGCCCCGGGACAGGGACTATGAACACTGAAGCTTTCTTT | CASSPGTGTMNTEAFF
TRBD2 | TRBJ2-1 | TRBV27 | . | TGTGCCAGCAGTCCGGGACTAGCGGGTTACAATGAGCAGTTCTTC | CASSPGLAGYNEQFF
TRBD1 | TRBJ2-7 | TRBV13 | . | TGTGCCAGCAGCTTAGAGGGACAGGGTGTGGGCGAGCAGTACTTC | CASSLEGQGVGEQYF
TRBD2 | TRBJ2-7 | TRBV7-2 | . | TGTGCCAGCAGCTCCCGACTAGCGGGAGATCCCTACGAGCAGTACTTC | CASSSRLAGDPYEQYF